The present T cell receptor beta chain was sequenced within a study of control samples from healthy donors and cancer patients. The CDR3 runs 15 residues. Trimming at V came to 5 bases and at J to 0 bases, leaving 6 bases not matched to a gene. Germline CDR1 reads LNHDA; CDR2 reads SQIVND (reference sequence). Using immunoSEQ multiplex PCR, the repertoire was profiled, and TCRdb retains in-frame clones only, with some absent. There are about 160,000 clones in the sample; approximately 96% occur only once, and around 8% lies in the top ten. V is TRBV19 and J is TRBJ1-1; 7 nucleotides align to TRBD1. The sample taken for sequencing was blood. This sequence originates from a woman between 40 and 50 years old in good health. The CDR3 spells CASSLTGVVNTEAFF. The CDR3 DNA follows: TGTGCCAGTAGTTTAACAGGGGTAGTGAACACTGAAGCTTTCTTT.